Following are 10 T cell receptor beta chains from one sample sequenced in a study of blood T cell repertoires in COVID-19. Sequencing was performed with immunoSEQ multiplex PCR; in TCRdb, only in-frame clones are kept and a portion is missing. The table has 200,000 to 250,000 clones, 84% seen once. The specimen was PBMCs or T cells enriched from blood (not recorded which). These receptors were obtained from a woman aged 40 to 49 who had recovered from COVID-19.

This chain connects TRBV11-3 to TRBJ2-2, with 9 bases aligning to TRBD2. Germline values: CDR1 SGHNT, CDR2 YENEEA. The length of the CDR3 is 15 residues. J lost 5 bases, V lost 7 bases, and 8 bases had no gene match. The DNA of the CDR3 is TGTGCCAGCACTCTTGGCGGGAGGGAAACCGGGGAGCTGTTTTTT. Its protein product is CASTLGGRETGELFF.

The chain carries TRBV5-4 and TRBJ1-4, with D perhaps TRBD1 (5 bases). The V end lost 0 bases, the J end lost 8 bases, and 11 bases lay between the germline ends. CDR1 is SGHNT and CDR2 is YYREEE in the germline V gene (reference sequence). CDR3 length equals 14 residues. In DNA, the CDR3 is TGTGCCAGCAGCTTGGGGGGGGGAGGAGAAAAACTGTTTTTT. It yields the protein CASSLGGGGEKLFF. The whole variable domain, filled in from reference TRBV5-4 and TRBJ1-4, reads ETGVTQSPTHLIKTRGQQVTLRCSSQSGHNTVSWYQQALGQGPQFIFQYYREEENGRGNFPPRFSGLQFPNYSSELNVNALELDDSALYLCASSLGGGGEKLFFGSGTQLSVL.

This chain uses TRBV12-3 or TRBV12-4 with TRBJ1-5; TRBD1 is a possible D gene (6 bases). CDR3 size: 13 residues. The ends were cut back, 6 bases at V and 5 bases at J, with 11 bases in the middle. The CDR3 spells CASRTGLYQPQHF. The CDR3 DNA is TGTGCCAGCAGGACAGGCTTATATCAGCCCCAGCATTTT.

This clone has more than one count but fewer than ten. The chain couples TRBV28 to TRBJ2-7; 11 nucleotides agree with TRBD1. The CDR3 totals 18 residues. Trimming cost V 1 base and J 7 bases; bases outside gene matches: 15. The germline gives CDR1 MDHEN, CDR2 SYDVKM. The CDR3 region is CASSLYPRRGQGAREQYF. CDR3 bases: TGTGCCAGCAGTTTATATCCGCGTCGAGGACAGGGGGCGCGTGAGCAGTACTTC.

The chain uses TRBV10-2 and TRBJ2-1; 8 bases align to TRBD1. From germline, CDR1 is WSHSY and CDR2 SAAADI. The CDR3 spans 14 residues. J gave up 6 bases and V 9 bases, and 10 bases lay outside the gene matches. The CDR3 DNA sequence: TGCGCCAGTTCCGACAGGGGATATAGCAATGAGCAGTTCTTC. This codes for CASSDRGYSNEQFF.

In the case of this clone: Because it lacks the conserved phenylalanine or tryptophan at the end, this CDR3 is likely a read error. No DNA is shown, since the ends of the CDR3 on it are uncertain; the CDR3 is the one TCRdb lists. The chain has TRBV7-9 and TRBJ2-4; the table assigns TRBD1, which was not confirmed against the DNA. Germline CDR1 SEHNR, CDR2 FQNEAQ (reference sequence). The CDR3 length equals 14 residues, ends included. The CDR3: CASSLSGQGPALTL.

CDR3 sequence: CASSSHRAFYEQYV. DNA for the CDR3: TGTGCCAGCAGCAGCCACAGGGCCTTCTACGAGCAGTACGTC. This chain joins TRBV21-1 and TRBJ2-7; the table's D call, TRBD1, was not checked against the DNA. TRBV21-1 is a pseudogene segment. This CDR3 is 14 amino acids long.

As concerns this clone: Other DNA sequences in the same sample also yield this CDR3. V and J are TRBV2 and TRBJ1-5, with a possible D match to TRBD1 (5 bases). Germline V gene sequence: CDR1 SNHLY, CDR2 FYNNEI. The CDR3 loop spans 13 amino acids. V gave up 6 bases and J gave up 4 bases, with 10 bases separating them. CDR3 bases: TGTGCCAGCAGGGGGGGAGGAAATCAGCCCCAGCATTTT. Translated, it gives CASRGGGNQPQHF.

This chain uses TRBV6-1 with TRBJ1-4, with D possibly TRBD1 on 5 matching bases. V was clipped by 1 base and J by 7 bases, with 13 bases between them. CDR1 is MNHNS and CDR2 is SASEGT in the germline V gene. CDR3 length: 15 amino acids. The CDR3 sequence: CASSEESSGGEKLFF. The CDR3 DNA is TGTGCCAGCAGTGAAGAGAGCTCGGGGGGTGAAAAACTGTTTTTT.

The chain links TRBV5-1 to TRBJ1-1; a possible D gene is TRBD1 (6 bases). The CDR3 has 15 amino acids. Trimming removed 4 bases from V and 2 bases from J, with 15 bases in between. Germline CDR1 and CDR2: SGHRS and YFSETQ. CDR3 loop: CASSPQIQGNTEAFF. The DNA of the CDR3 is TGCGCCAGCAGCCCCCAAATACAGGGTAACACTGAAGCTTTCTTT.